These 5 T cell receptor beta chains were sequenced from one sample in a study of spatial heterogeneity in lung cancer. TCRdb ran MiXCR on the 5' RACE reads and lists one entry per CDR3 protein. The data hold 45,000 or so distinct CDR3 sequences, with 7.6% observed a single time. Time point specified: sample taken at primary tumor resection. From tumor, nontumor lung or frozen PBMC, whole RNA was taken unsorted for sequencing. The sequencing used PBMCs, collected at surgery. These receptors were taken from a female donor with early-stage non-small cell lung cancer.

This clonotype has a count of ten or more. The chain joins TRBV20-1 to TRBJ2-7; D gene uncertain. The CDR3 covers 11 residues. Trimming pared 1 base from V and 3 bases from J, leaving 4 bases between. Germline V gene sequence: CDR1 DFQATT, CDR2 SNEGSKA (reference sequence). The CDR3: CSARAGYEQYF. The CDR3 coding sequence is TGCAGTGCTAGAGCGGGCTACGAGCAGTACTTC.

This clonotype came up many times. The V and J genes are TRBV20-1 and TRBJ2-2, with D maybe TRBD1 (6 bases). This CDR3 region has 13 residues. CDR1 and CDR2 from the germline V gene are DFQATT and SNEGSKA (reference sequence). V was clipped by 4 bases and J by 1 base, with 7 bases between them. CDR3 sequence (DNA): TGCAGTGCTATACAGGGGAACACCGGGGAGCTGTTTTTT. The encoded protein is CSAIQGNTGELFF.

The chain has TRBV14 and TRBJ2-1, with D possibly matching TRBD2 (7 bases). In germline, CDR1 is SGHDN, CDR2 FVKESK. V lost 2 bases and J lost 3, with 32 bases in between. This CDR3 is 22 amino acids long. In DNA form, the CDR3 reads TGTGCCAGCAGCCAATTTTTTGGGGGCGGGGGTTTTGAAAATCTCTTCTACAATGAGCAGTTCTTC. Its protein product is CASSQFFGGGGFENLFYNEQFF.

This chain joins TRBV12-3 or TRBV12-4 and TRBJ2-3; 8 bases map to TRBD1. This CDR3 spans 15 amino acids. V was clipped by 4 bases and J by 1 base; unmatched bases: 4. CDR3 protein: CASSYRGVRTDTQYF. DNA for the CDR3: TGTGCCAGCAGTTACAGGGGGGTACGCACAGATACGCAGTATTTT.

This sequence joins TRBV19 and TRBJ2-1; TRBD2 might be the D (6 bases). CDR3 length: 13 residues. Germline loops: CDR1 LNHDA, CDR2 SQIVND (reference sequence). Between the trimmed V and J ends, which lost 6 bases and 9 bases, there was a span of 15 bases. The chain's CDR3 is CASSRPLGGEQFF. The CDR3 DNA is TGTGCCAGTAGCCGACCCCTGGGGGGTGAGCAGTTCTTC.